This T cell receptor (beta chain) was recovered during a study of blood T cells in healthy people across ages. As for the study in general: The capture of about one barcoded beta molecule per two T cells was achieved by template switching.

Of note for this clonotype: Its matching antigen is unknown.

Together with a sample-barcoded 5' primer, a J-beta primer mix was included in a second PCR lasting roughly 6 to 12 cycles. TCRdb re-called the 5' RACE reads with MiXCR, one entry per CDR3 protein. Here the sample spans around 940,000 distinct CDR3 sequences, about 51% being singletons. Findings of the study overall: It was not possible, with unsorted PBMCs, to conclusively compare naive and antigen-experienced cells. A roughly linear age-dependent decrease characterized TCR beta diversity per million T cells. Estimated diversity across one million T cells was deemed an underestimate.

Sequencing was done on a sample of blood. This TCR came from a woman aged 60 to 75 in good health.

The CDR3 sequence: CASRGLWNEKLFF. For the CDR3, the DNA is TGTGCCAGCAGGGGGCTGTGGAATGAAAAACTGTTTTTT. J is TRBJ1-4 and V is TRBV12-3 or TRBV12-4, with D tentatively TRBD1 (5 bases). The CDR3 sequence is 13 residues long. V lost 6 bases and J 5 bases, leaving 10 bases between the germline ends.